This T cell receptor beta chain was captured by sequencing in a study of blood T cell repertoires in COVID-19. Study overall: Material from acute and convalescent COVID-19 was sourced from the United States, Italy and Spain. Nucleic acid was either cDNA or gDNA, and it came from T cells, B-cell-depleted T cells, or PBMCs.

Generated by immunoSEQ multiplex PCR, the TCRdb table keeps only in-frame clones and is missing some. This table holds 200,000 to 300,000 clones, just under 85% found once. The sample holds one count of this clone. Germline V gives CDR1 LNHNV, CDR2 YYDKDF (reference sequence). The J segment lost 3 bases and the V segment lost 9 bases, leaving 8 bases of the junction unmatched. The CDR3 spans 15 residues. The clonotype was recovered from a woman between 55 and 75 years old with active or convalescent COVID-19. The chain recombines TRBV15 with TRBJ2-3, with TRBD2 matching over 11 bases. The sample was peripheral blood. CDR3 sequence reads: CATGLAGGLTDTQYF. DNA for the CDR3: TGTGCCACGGGATTAGCGGGGGGGCTGACAGATACGCAGTATTTT.